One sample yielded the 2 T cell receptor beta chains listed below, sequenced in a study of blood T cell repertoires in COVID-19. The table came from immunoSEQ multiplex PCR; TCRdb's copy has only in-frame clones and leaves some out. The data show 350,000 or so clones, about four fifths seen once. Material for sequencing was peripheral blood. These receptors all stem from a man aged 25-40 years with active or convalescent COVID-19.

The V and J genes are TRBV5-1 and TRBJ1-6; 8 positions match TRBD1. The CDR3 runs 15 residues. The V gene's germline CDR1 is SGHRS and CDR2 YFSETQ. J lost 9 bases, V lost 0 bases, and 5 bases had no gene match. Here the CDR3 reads CASSLAGGVSSPLHF. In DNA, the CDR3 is TGCGCCAGCAGCTTGGCAGGGGGCGTAAGTTCACCCCTCCACTTT.

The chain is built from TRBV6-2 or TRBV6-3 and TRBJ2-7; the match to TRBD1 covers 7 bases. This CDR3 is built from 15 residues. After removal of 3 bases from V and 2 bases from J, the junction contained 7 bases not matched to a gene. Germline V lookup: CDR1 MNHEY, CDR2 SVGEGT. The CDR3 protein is CASSYYRGMTYEQYF. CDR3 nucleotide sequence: TGTGCCAGCAGTTATTACAGGGGCATGACCTACGAGCAGTACTTC.